One and the same sample provided the 28 T cell receptor beta chains below, sequenced in a study of radiotherapy plus CTLA-4 blockade in lung cancer. Clones were read by immunoSEQ multiplex PCR, and TCRdb kept only the in-frame ones, dropping some. This sample has roughly 120,000 clones; about 77% occur once, and the top ten carry roughly 5.3%. The input for sequencing was peripheral blood, taken from a patient treated with radiotherapy plus ipilimumab. The receptor source for this set is a human donor with non-small cell lung cancer who had a partial response to radiotherapy plus ipilimumab.

The gene calls are TRBV29-1 and TRBJ2-3; 14 nucleotides agree with TRBD2. The germline V gene has CDR1 SQVTM and CDR2 ANQGSEA. CDR3 length equals 17 residues. J was trimmed by 1 base and V by 4 bases; bases with no gene match: 7. The CDR3 nucleotides are TGCAGCGTTGGACTAGCGGGAGGGGCCCTACGCACAGATACGCAGTATTTT. Translated, it gives CSVGLAGGALRTDTQYF.

Comment on this clone: The same CDR3 can be traced to other DNA sequences in this sample. The chain has TRBV11-3 and TRBJ2-7; the match to TRBD2 covers 8 bases. The trim removed 0 bases at V and 2 bases at J, leaving 3 bases unmatched. Germline V lookup: CDR1 SGHNT, CDR2 YENEEA. The CDR3 covers 15 residues. The CDR3 DNA follows: TGTGCCAGCAGCTTAGAAGCGGGAGACACCTACGAGCAGTACTTC. This codes for CASSLEAGDTYEQYF.

The rearrangement uses TRBV27 and TRBJ1-2; maybe TRBD1 (5 bases). Trimming removed 8 bases from V and 3 bases from J, with 16 bases in between. Germline CDR1 and CDR2: MNHEY and SMNVEV (reference sequence). The CDR3 consists of 14 residues. The DNA of the CDR3 is TGTGCCAGCGGTTCACATACAGGCCACTATGGCTACACCTTC. Its protein product is CASGSHTGHYGYTF.

The chain links TRBV7-6 to TRBJ2-1; tentative D call: TRBD1 (6 bases). The V and J ends lost 2 bases and 6 bases respectively, with 14 bases between them. CDR3 length: 15 residues. Germline CDR1 SGHVS, CDR2 FNYEAQ. The CDR3 DNA follows: TGTGCCAGCAGCTTACGGACAGAAAGATTCAATGAGCAGTTCTTC. This translates into CASSLRTERFNEQFF. Filled out from reference TRBV7-6 and TRBJ2-1, the complete variable domain reads GAGVSQSPRYKVTKRGQDVALRCDPISGHVSLYWYRQALGQGPEFLTYFNYEAQQDKSGLPNDRFSAERPEGSISTLTIQRTEQRDSAMYRCASSLRTERFNEQFFGPGTRLTVL.

The gene calls are TRBV11-2 and TRBJ1-1; 8 nucleotides align to TRBD1. From germline, CDR1 is SGHAT and CDR2 FQNNGV. J gave up 1 base and V 5 bases, and 6 bases lay outside the gene matches. CDR3 length: 15 residues. In DNA form, the CDR3 reads TGTGCCAGCAGCCTTCGCGACAGGGGGAACACTGAAGCTTTCTTT. Its translation is CASSLRDRGNTEAFF.

This clone came up a few times. The chain couples TRBV5-6 to TRBJ1-1, with 8 nucleotides matching TRBD1. Germline CDR1 reads SGHDT; CDR2 reads YYEEEE. The CDR3 has 14 amino acids. Unmatched junction bases numbered 2, after V lost 2 bases and J lost 2 bases. CDR3 sequence reads: CASSFDRGNTEAFF. The CDR3 DNA sequence: TGTGCCAGCAGCTTCGACAGGGGCAACACTGAAGCTTTCTTT.

V usage is TRBV19 and J usage is TRBJ2-2; the match to TRBD1 covers 8 bases. The germline V gene has CDR1 LNHDA and CDR2 SQIVND (reference sequence). V lost 6 bases, J lost 2 bases, and 2 bases stayed unmatched. This CDR3 is 14 amino acids long. The CDR3 region is CASRGTGNTGELFF. The CDR3 nucleotides are TGTGCCAGTAGGGGGACAGGAAACACCGGGGAGCTGTTTTTT.

The chain joins TRBV14 to TRBJ2-7, with 9 bases lining up with TRBD1. Losses at the gene ends were 1 base for V and 5 bases for J; bases not matched to a gene: 9. Germline-derived CDR1 and CDR2 are SGHDN and FVKESK. This CDR3 region has 16 residues. The CDR3 protein is CASSQAGDRVSNEQYF. The CDR3 nucleotides read TGTGCCAGCAGCCAAGCCGGGGACAGGGTCAGCAACGAGCAGTACTTC.

The chain uses TRBV2 and TRBJ2-1; the D is unclear. This CDR3 region has 13 residues. Per germline, CDR1 SNHLY and CDR2 FYNNEI. Trimming removed 6 bases from V and 8 bases from J, with 14 bases in between. CDR3 sequence reads: CASRQEVADEQFF. DNA for the CDR3: TGTGCCAGCAGGCAAGAGGTGGCAGATGAGCAGTTCTTC. Drawing the rest from reference TRBV2 and TRBJ2-1, the complete variable domain is EPEVTQTPSHQVTQMGQEVILRCVPISNHLYFYWYRQILGQKVEFLVSFYNNEISEKSEIFDDQFSVERPDGSNFTLKIRSTKLEDSAMYFCASRQEVADEQFFGPGTRLTVL.

The gene calls are TRBV28 and TRBJ1-4; tentative D call: TRBD1 (6 bases). The germline V gene encodes CDR1 MDHEN and CDR2 SYDVKM. V lost 8 bases, J lost 4 bases, and 17 bases lay in between. This CDR3 is built from 15 residues. This CDR3 is CASRPYRQDNEKLFF. As DNA, the CDR3 is TGTGCCAGCCGACCTTACCGACAGGATAATGAAAAACTGTTTTTT.

CDR3 region: CASSVGAGTGSKANTGELFF. CDR3 nucleotides: TGTGCCAGCAGCGTCGGGGCCGGGACAGGGAGCAAAGCGAACACCGGGGAGCTGTTTTTT. The chain combines TRBV9 with TRBJ2-2; 9 bases map to TRBD1. Germline V gene sequence: CDR1 SGDLS, CDR2 YYNGEE. With 2 bases clipped from V and 0 bases from J, the junction kept 14 bases outside the gene matches. The CDR3 sequence is 20 residues long.

The chain is built from TRBV7-2 and TRBJ2-1; 10 bases align to TRBD2. The CDR3 loop spans 15 amino acids. Per the germline V gene, CDR1 is SGHTA and CDR2 is FQGNSA. With V trimmed by 6 bases and J by 4 bases, 6 bases remained unmatched. CDR3 loop: CASRVDSGRYNEQFF. The CDR3 DNA follows: TGTGCCAGCAGGGTGGATAGCGGGAGGTACAATGAGCAGTTCTTC.

The chain links TRBV27 to TRBJ1-6, with D possibly being TRBD1 (5 bases). Germline V CDR1 and CDR2: MNHEY, SMNVEV (reference sequence). Deletions cut 8 bases from V and 8 bases from J, with 13 bases between. CDR3 size: 13 residues. The CDR3 DNA reads TGTGCCAGCCGCGCGACAGCTTATTCACCCCTCCACTTT. This codes for CASRATAYSPLHF.

CDR3 DNA sequence: TGTGCCATCAGTGAGTCTATCGCTGAAGCTTTCTTT. Translating gives CAISESIAEAFF. The V gene is TRBV10-3, the J gene TRBJ1-1; D unclear. The CDR3 is 12 residues long. Germline-derived CDR1 and CDR2 are ENHRY and SYGVKD. V shed 0 bases and J shed 6 bases, with 5 bases lying between them.

The chain couples TRBV5-5 to TRBJ1-6; D remains ambiguous. Trimming cost V 4 bases and J 5 bases, with 16 bases left between them. The length of the CDR3 is 16 residues. The germline CDR1 and CDR2 sequences are SGHKS and YYEKEE (reference sequence). The DNA for the CDR3 is TGTGCCAGCAGCCTCACCGCGGCAGCAGATAATTCACCCCTCCACTTT. Translation gives CASSLTAAADNSPLHF.

Here the CDR3 reads CASSLGDRVGMNTEAFF. The CDR3 bases are TGTGCCAGCAGCTTGGGGGACAGGGTGGGTATGAACACTGAAGCTTTCTTT. The chain links TRBV5-4 to TRBJ1-1, with 9 bases identical to TRBD1. The CDR3 has 17 residues. The V segment lost 0 bases and the J segment 0 bases; nucleotides outside the gene matches: 6. In germline, CDR1 is SGHNT, CDR2 YYREEE (reference sequence). Drawing the rest from reference TRBV5-4 and TRBJ1-1, the complete variable domain is ETGVTQSPTHLIKTRGQQVTLRCSSQSGHNTVSWYQQALGQGPQFIFQYYREEENGRGNFPPRFSGLQFPNYSSELNVNALELDDSALYLCASSLGDRVGMNTEAFFGQGTRLTVV.

The rearrangement uses TRBV7-2 and TRBJ2-3; D is uncertain. The CDR3 has 13 residues. The V gene lost 2 bases and the J gene lost 9 bases, with 12 bases spanning the gap. CDR1 and CDR2 (germline): SGHTA, FQGNSA. CDR3 nucleotide sequence: TGTGCCAGCAGCTTACCCCTACTTCGGACGCAGTATTTT. It is translated as CASSLPLLRTQYF.

This sequence joins TRBV28 and TRBJ1-5, with 7 nucleotides matching TRBD1. The CDR3 loop spans 15 amino acids. Germline trimming cut 7 bases from V and 4 bases from J; bases unmatched to any gene: 10. Germline CDR1 and CDR2: MDHEN and SYDVKM. The CDR3: CASISQAGGNQPQHF. DNA for the CDR3: TGTGCCAGCATCTCCCAGGCAGGGGGAAATCAGCCCCAGCATTTT.

This clone has at least ten counts. Other DNA sequences in the sample encode the same CDR3. This rearrangement joins TRBV5-1 to TRBJ1-2, with TRBD1 matching over 9 bases. This CDR3 region has 14 residues. Per the germline V gene, CDR1 is SGHRS and CDR2 is YFSETQ. Losses at the gene ends were 4 bases for V and 3 bases for J; bases not matched to a gene: 4. CDR3 nucleotides: TGCGCCAGCAGCCCCCGGGACAGGGACTATGGCTACACCTTC. Translation gives CASSPRDRDYGYTF.

The chain joins TRBV10-2 to TRBJ2-2, with 7 positions matching TRBD2. V dropped 8 bases and J dropped 0; count of bases not matched to a gene: 9. This CDR3 is built from 16 residues. Looked up from germline, CDR1 is WSHSY and CDR2 is SAAADI. The CDR3: CASLAEISPNTGELFF. Here the CDR3 DNA reads TGCGCCAGCCTAGCGGAAATATCGCCGAACACCGGGGAGCTGTTTTTT.

The sample holds one count of this clone. The rearrangement joins TRBV19 to TRBJ2-1; TRBD2 matches at 10 bases. This CDR3 spans 15 amino acids. Germline V gene sequence: CDR1 LNHDA, CDR2 SQIVND (reference sequence). Trimming took 7 bases from V and 4 from J; bases not matched to a gene: 7. The CDR3, as DNA: TGTGCCAGTACCCCCCCGGGACTAGCGTACAATGAGCAGTTCTTC. Encoded protein: CASTPPGLAYNEQFF. Full variable domain (remainder filled in from reference TRBV19 and TRBJ2-1): DGGITQSPKYLFRKEGQNVTLSCEQNLNHDAMYWYRQDPGQGLRLIYYSQIVNDFQKGDIAEGYSVSREKKESFPLTVTSAQKNPTAFYLCASTPPGLAYNEQFFGPGTRLTVL.

J is TRBJ1-2 and V is TRBV7-8; D ambiguous. The CDR3 runs 14 residues. Trimming took off 5 bases at V and 0 bases at J, with 10 bases between the two ends. CDR1 and CDR2 (germline): SGHVS, FQNEAQ. The CDR3 spells CASSPREANYGYTF. CDR3 bases: TGTGCCAGCAGCCCCCGGGAAGCTAACTATGGCTACACCTTC.

The rearrangement uses TRBV2 and TRBJ2-1; TRBD2 matches 8 bases. This CDR3 has 14 residues. J lost 7 bases, V lost 6 bases, and 8 bases had no gene match. From germline, CDR1 is SNHLY and CDR2 FYNNEI. CDR3 sequence: CASSEQAGVNEQFF. Written as DNA, the CDR3 is TGTGCCAGCAGCGAGCAAGCGGGAGTGAATGAGCAGTTCTTC. Using reference TRBV2 and TRBJ2-1 for the parts outside the CDR3, the full variable domain is EPEVTQTPSHQVTQMGQEVILRCVPISNHLYFYWYRQILGQKVEFLVSFYNNEISEKSEIFDDQFSVERPDGSNFTLKIRSTKLEDSAMYFCASSEQAGVNEQFFGPGTRLTVL.

There are a few counts of this clone. This rearrangement joins TRBV19 to TRBJ2-3; D may be TRBD2 (5 bases). CDR3 length: 13 residues. The germline CDR1 and CDR2 sequences are LNHDA and SQIVND (reference sequence). The V end lost 5 bases, the J end lost 5 bases, and 11 bases lay between the germline ends. Here the CDR3 reads CASSDIAGDTQYF. The CDR3 coding sequence is TGTGCCAGTAGTGACATCGCGGGAGATACGCAGTATTTT. Using reference TRBV19 and TRBJ2-3 for the parts outside the CDR3, the full variable domain is DGGITQSPKYLFRKEGQNVTLSCEQNLNHDAMYWYRQDPGQGLRLIYYSQIVNDFQKGDIAEGYSVSREKKESFPLTVTSAQKNPTAFYLCASSDIAGDTQYFGPGTRLTVL.

This clone was seen once. The chain combines TRBV29-1 with TRBJ2-3, with D uncertain. Germline V gene lookup returns CDR1 SQVTM and CDR2 ANQGSEA. The CDR3 sequence is 12 residues long. The CDR3 sequence is CGFCPITDTQYF. Written as DNA, the CDR3 is TGCGGCTTTTGCCCCATCACAGATACGCAGTATTTT.

This clone was observed many times. The chain joins TRBV28 to TRBJ1-5; TRBD1 is a possible D gene (6 bases). The CDR3 has 14 amino acids. Per the germline V gene, CDR1 is MDHEN and CDR2 is SYDVKM. Between the trimmed V and J ends, which lost 5 bases and 4 bases, there was a span of 12 bases. In nucleotides, the CDR3 is TGTGCCAGCAGTCCAACAGGGCGGAATCAGCCCCAGCATTTT. This sequence encodes CASSPTGRNQPQHF.

This clone was seen a single time. The V and J genes are TRBV19 and TRBJ2-7; D possibly corresponds to TRBD1 (5 bases). From germline, CDR1 is LNHDA and CDR2 SQIVND (reference sequence). Trimming shortened V by 8 bases and J by 2 bases, and 13 bases separated the two germline ends. The CDR3 totals 13 residues. DNA of the CDR3: TGTGCCAGTGGGTCCCCAGGGCCCTACGAGCAGTACTTC. Translated: CASGSPGPYEQYF.

The genes are TRBV5-4 and TRBJ2-7; 9 nucleotides align to TRBD2. Germline-derived CDR1 and CDR2 are SGHNT and YYREEE (reference sequence). Trimming took 4 bases from V and 0 from J; bases not matched to a gene: 2. CDR3 length: 14 residues. CDR3 sequence reads: CASSTSGYSYEQYF. The DNA of the CDR3 is TGTGCCAGCAGCACTAGCGGGTACTCCTACGAGCAGTACTTC.